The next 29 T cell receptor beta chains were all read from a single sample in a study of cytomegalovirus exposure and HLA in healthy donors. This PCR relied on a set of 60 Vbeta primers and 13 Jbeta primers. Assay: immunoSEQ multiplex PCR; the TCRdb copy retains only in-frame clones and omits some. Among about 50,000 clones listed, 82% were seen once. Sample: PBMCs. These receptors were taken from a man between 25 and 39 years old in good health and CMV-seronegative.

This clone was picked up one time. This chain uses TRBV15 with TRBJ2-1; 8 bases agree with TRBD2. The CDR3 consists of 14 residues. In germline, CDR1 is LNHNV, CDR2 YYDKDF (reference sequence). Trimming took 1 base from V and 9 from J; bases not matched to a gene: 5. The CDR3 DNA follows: TGTGCCACCAGCAGAGTCGGGGGGGGCGGTGAGCAGTTCTTC. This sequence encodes CATSRVGGGGEQFF.

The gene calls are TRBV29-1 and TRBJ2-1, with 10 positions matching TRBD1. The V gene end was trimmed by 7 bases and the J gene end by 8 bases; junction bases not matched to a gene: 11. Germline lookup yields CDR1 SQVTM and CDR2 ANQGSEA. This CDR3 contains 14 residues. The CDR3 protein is CSASFRTGGDEQFF. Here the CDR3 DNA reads TGCAGCGCTTCGTTCCGGACAGGGGGGGATGAGCAGTTCTTC.

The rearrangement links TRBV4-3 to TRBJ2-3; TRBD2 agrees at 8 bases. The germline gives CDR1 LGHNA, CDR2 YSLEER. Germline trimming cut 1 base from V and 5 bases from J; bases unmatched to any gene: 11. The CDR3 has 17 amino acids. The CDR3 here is CASSQGSRLAIEDTQYF. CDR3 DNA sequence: TGCGCCAGCAGCCAAGGTAGTCGACTAGCGATCGAAGATACGCAGTATTTT.

In DNA form, the CDR3 reads TGTGCCAGCAGCTTATTCGGTTTGGGGCAGGGGGCGAGCGACACTGAAGCTTTCTTT. The encoded protein is CASSLFGLGQGASDTEAFF. J is TRBJ1-1 and V is TRBV7-2; 8 nucleotides align to TRBD1. Germline-derived CDR1 and CDR2 are SGHTA and FQGNSA. CDR3 size: 19 residues. The V and J ends lost 2 bases and 3 bases, in that order; junction bases with no gene match: 17. The full variable domain, its missing parts supplied by reference TRBV7-2 and TRBJ1-1, is GAGVSQSPSNKVTEKGKDVELRCDPISGHTALYWYRQSLGQGLEFLIYFQGNSAPDKSGLPSDRFSAERTGGSVSTLTIQRTQQEDSAVYLCASSLFGLGQGASDTEAFFGQGTRLTVV.

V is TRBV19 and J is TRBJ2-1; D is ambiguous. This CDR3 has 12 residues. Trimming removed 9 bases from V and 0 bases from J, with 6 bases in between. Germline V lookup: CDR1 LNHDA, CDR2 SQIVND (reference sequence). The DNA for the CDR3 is TGTGCCAGCCTAAGCTCCTACAATGAGCAGTTCTTC. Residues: CASLSSYNEQFF.

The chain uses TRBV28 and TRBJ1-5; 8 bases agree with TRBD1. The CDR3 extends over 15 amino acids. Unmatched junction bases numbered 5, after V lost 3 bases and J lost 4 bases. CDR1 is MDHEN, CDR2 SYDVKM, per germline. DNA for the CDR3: TGTGCCAGCAGTTTGTCGGGGACAGGTAATCAGCCCCAGCATTTT. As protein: CASSLSGTGNQPQHF.

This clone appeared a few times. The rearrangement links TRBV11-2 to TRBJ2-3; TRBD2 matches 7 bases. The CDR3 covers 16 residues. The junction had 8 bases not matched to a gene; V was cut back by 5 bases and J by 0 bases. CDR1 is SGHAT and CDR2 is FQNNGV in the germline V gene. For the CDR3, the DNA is TGTGCCAGCAGCCCAAGGGAGGGGACTAGCACAGATACGCAGTATTTT. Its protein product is CASSPREGTSTDTQYF.

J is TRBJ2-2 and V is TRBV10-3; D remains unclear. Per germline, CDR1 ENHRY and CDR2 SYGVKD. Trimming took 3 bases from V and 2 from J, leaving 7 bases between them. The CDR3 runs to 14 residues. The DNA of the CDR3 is TGTGCCATCAGTGACGGTCTAAACACCGGGGAGCTGTTTTTT. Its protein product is CAISDGLNTGELFF.

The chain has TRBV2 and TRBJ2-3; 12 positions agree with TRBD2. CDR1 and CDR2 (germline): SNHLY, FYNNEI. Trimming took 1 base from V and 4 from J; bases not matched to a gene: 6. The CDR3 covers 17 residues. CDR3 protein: CASSEGASGGAPDTQYF. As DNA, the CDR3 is TGTGCCAGCAGTGAAGGGGCTAGCGGGGGGGCCCCAGATACGCAGTATTTT.

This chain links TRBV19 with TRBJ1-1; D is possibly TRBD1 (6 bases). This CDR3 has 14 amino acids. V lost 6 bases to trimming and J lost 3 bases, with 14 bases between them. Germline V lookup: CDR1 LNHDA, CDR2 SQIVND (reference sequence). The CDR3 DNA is TGTGCCAGTAGCTTAGACAGGATGCACACTGAAGCTTTCTTT. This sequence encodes CASSLDRMHTEAFF.

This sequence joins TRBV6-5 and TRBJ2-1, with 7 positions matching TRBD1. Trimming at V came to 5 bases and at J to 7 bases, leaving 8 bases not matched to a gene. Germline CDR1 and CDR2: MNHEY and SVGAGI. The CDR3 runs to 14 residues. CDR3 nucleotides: TGTGCCAGCAGTGATAGACAGGGTTATAATGAGCAGTTCTTC. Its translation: CASSDRQGYNEQFF.

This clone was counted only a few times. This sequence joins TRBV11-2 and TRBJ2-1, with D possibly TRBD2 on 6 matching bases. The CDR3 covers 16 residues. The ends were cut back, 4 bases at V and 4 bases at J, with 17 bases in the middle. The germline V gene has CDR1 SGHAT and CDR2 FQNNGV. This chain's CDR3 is CASSSLRWGGYNEQFF. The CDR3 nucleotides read TGTGCCAGCAGCTCCCTGCGTTGGGGAGGATACAATGAGCAGTTCTTC.

CDR3: CASSYSKGAGGNTIYF. CDR3 DNA sequence: TGTGCCAGCAGTTACTCGAAAGGGGCTGGGGGAAACACCATATATTTT. This sequence joins TRBV6-5 and TRBJ1-3; D perhaps matches TRBD1 (5 bases). The V and J ends lost 0 bases and 4 bases respectively, with 13 bases between them. Germline CDR1 reads MNHEY; CDR2 reads SVGAGI. The CDR3 sequence is 16 residues long.

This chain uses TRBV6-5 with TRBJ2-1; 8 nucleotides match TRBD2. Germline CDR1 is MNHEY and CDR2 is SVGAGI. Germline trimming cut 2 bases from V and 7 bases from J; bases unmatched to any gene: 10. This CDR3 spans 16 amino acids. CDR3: CASSYGATSGKNEQFF. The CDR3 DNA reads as TGTGCCAGCAGTTACGGGGCTACTAGCGGTAAAAATGAGCAGTTCTTC.

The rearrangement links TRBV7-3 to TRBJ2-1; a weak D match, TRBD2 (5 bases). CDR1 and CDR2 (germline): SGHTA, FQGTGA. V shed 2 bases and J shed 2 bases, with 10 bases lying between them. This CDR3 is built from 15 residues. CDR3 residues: CASSLGLAAYNEQFF. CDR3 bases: TGTGCCAGCAGCTTAGGGCTAGCAGCCTACAATGAGCAGTTCTTC.

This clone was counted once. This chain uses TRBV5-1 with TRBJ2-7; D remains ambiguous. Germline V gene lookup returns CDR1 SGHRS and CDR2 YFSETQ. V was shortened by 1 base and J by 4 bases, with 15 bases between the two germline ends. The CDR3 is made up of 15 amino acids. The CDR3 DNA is TGCGCCAGCAGCTTGACATCTGACCCGAGGTACGAGCAGTACTTC. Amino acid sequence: CASSLTSDPRYEQYF.

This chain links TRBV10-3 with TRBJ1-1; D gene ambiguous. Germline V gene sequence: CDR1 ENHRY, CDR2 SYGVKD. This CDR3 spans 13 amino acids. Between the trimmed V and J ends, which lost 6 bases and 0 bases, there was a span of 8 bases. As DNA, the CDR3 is TGTGCCATCAGGGACTTCATGAACACTGAAGCTTTCTTT. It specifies CAIRDFMNTEAFF.

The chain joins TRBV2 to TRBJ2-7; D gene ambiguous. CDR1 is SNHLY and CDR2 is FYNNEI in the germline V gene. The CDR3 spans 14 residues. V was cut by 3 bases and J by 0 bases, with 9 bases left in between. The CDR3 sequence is CASSELDSSYEQYF. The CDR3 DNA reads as TGTGCCAGCAGTGAGCTCGATAGCTCCTACGAGCAGTACTTC.

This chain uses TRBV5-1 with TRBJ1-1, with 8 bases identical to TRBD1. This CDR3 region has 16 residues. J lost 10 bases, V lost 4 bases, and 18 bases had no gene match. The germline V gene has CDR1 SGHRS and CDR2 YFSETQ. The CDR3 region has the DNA TGCGCCAGCAGCCCCCTGACAGGGGATGGCGTTCCGGGAGCTTTCTTT. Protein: CASSPLTGDGVPGAFF.

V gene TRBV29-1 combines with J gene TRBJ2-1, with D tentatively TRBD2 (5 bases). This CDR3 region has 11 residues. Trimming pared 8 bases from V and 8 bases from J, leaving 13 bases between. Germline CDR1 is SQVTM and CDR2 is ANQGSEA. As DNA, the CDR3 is TGCAGCATCGAACGAGGGTATGAGCAGTTCTTC. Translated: CSIERGYEQFF.

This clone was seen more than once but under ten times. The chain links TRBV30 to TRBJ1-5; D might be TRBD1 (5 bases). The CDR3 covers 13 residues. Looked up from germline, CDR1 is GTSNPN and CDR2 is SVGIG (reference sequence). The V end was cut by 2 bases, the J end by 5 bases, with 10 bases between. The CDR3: CAWSMGQDQPQHF. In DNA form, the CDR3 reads TGTGCCTGGAGTATGGGGCAAGATCAGCCCCAGCATTTT.

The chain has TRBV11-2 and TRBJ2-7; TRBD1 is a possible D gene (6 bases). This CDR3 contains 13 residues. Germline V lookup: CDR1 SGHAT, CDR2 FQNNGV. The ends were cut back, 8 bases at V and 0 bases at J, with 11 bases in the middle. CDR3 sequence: CASGWGPSYEQYF. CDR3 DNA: TGTGCCAGCGGGTGGGGGCCCTCCTACGAGCAGTACTTC.

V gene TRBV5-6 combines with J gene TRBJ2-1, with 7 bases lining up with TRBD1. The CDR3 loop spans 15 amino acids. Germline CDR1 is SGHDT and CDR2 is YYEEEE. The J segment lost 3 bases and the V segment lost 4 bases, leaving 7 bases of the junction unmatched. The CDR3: CASSQTGFVYNEQFF. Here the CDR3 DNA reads TGTGCCAGCAGCCAGACAGGGTTTGTCTACAATGAGCAGTTCTTC.

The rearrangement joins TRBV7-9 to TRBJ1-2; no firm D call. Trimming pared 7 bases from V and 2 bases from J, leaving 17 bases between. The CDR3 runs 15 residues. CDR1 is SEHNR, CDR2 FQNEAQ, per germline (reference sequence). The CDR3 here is CASNLAGYQNYGYTF. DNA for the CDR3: TGTGCCAGCAATTTGGCAGGATACCAGAACTATGGCTACACCTTC.

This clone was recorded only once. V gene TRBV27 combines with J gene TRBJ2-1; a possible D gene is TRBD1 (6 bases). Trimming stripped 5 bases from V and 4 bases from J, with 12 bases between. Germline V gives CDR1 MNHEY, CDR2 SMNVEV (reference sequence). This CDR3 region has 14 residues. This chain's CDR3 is CASSPGTHYNEQFF. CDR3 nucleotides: TGTGCCAGCAGTCCCGGGACACATTACAATGAGCAGTTCTTC.

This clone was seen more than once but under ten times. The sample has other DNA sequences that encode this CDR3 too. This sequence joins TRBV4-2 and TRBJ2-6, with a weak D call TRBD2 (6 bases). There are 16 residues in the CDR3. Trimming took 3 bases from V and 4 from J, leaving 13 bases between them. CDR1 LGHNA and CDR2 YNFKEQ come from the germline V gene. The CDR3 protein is CASSQGGAGGANVLTF. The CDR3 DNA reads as TGTGCCAGCAGCCAGGGCGGGGCGGGGGGGGCCAACGTCCTGACTTTC.

CDR3 sequence: CASTLWRGLPLTYEQYF. DNA for the CDR3: TGCGCCAGCACCCTTTGGAGGGGGCTTCCTTTGACCTACGAGCAGTACTTC. The chain carries TRBV10-1 and TRBJ2-7; maybe TRBD1 (7 bases). Germline assignment: CDR1 WNHNN and CDR2 SYGVQD (reference sequence). This CDR3 contains 17 residues. The V end was cut by 7 bases, the J end by 2 bases, with 24 bases between.

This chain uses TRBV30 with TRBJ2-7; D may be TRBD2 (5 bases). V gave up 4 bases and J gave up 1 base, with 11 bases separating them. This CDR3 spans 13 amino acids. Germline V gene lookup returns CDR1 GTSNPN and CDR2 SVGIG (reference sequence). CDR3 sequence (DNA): TGTGCCTGGAACCGAGGGCTTTCCTACGAGCAGTACTTC. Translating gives CAWNRGLSYEQYF.

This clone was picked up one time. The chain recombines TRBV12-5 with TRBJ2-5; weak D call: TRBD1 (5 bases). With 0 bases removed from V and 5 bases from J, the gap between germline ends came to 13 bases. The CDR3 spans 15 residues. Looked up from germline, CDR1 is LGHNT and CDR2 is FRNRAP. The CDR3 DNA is TGTGCTAGTGGTTTGGTACAAGGGGCCGGTGAGACCCAGTACTTC. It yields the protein CASGLVQGAGETQYF.